This T cell receptor (beta chain) came from a study of cytomegalovirus exposure and HLA in healthy donors. Study as a whole: Most genotyped donors, over 70% of about 400, had Caucasian-associated genetic ancestry.

The CDR3 loop spans 14 amino acids. Germline CDR1 MNHEY, CDR2 SVGAGI. Trimming cost V 5 bases and J 7 bases, with 15 bases left between them. PCR employed 60 Vbeta and 13 Jbeta primers. Sequenced by immunoSEQ multiplex PCR; TCRdb stores in-frame clones only, minus some. The sample consists of about 160,000 clones, roughly 80% of them appearing once. This chain links TRBV6-5 with TRBJ1-5; possible D gene TRBD1, 6 bases. The sample was PBMCs. This sequence was found in a man aged 50 to 59 in good health and CMV-seropositive. CDR3 residues: CASSTYRASQPQHF. For the CDR3, the DNA is TGTGCCAGCAGTACCTACAGGGCTAGCCAGCCCCAGCATTTT.